One and the same sample provided the 14 T cell receptor beta chains below, sequenced in a study of shared clonotypes between healthy human individuals. Sequencing used immunoSEQ multiplex PCR; TCRdb keeps in-frame clones, though not all of them. Of fewer than 2.5 million clones detected, 93% appear once; the ten largest clones hold about 0.39%. Sample: naive CD4+ T cells from PBMCs. The subset denotes: CD45RA+ positively selected. All receptors come from a young man in good health. Some clones in this sample may be carry-over from other donors' samples.

V gene TRBV5-8 combines with J gene TRBJ2-7; D ambiguous. The CDR3 is 14 amino acids. Between the trimmed V and J ends, which lost 4 bases and 0 bases, there was a span of 11 bases. Germline V gene sequence: CDR1 SGHTS, CDR2 YDEGEE. Here the CDR3 reads CASSLRVVSYEQYF. The CDR3 nucleotides read TGTGCCAGCAGCCTCCGGGTCGTCTCCTACGAGCAGTACTTC.

J is TRBJ2-3 and V is TRBV9, with D possibly TRBD1 on 6 matching bases. This CDR3 is built from 15 residues. CDR1 is SGDLS, CDR2 YYNGEE, per germline. Trimming shortened V by 0 bases and J by 4 bases, and 12 bases separated the two germline ends. The CDR3 loop is CASSVAGVSPDTQYF. The CDR3 nucleotides read TGTGCCAGCAGCGTAGCAGGGGTGTCCCCAGATACGCAGTATTTT.

This sequence joins TRBV7-9 and TRBJ2-7; 11 bases are shared with TRBD1. J gave up 5 bases and V 5 bases, and 17 bases lay outside the gene matches. Germline V gene data show CDR1 as SEHNR and CDR2 as FQNEAQ (reference sequence). This CDR3 has 18 residues. The CDR3 nucleotides are TGTGCCAGCAGCCGGGTGGTTGGACAGGGGGCAAGGGGGAACGAGCAGTACTTC. Translated: CASSRVVGQGARGNEQYF. The full variable domain, with the rest looked up from reference TRBV7-9 and TRBJ2-7, is DTGVSQNPRHKITKRGQNVTFRCDPISEHNRLYWYRQTLGQGPEFLTYFQNEAQLEKSRLLSDRFSAERPKGSFSTLEIQRTEQGDSAMYLCASSRVVGQGARGNEQYFGPGTRLTVT.

The genes are TRBV11-2 and TRBJ2-1; perhaps TRBD1 as D (5 bases). CDR1 and CDR2 (germline): SGHAT, FQNNGV. V was shortened by 5 bases and J by 8 bases, with 16 bases between the two germline ends. The CDR3 has 14 amino acids. CDR3 amino acids: CASSKGKVMDEQFF. CDR3 nucleotide sequence: TGTGCCAGCAGCAAGGGGAAAGTCATGGATGAGCAGTTCTTC.

The chain employs TRBV5-1 and TRBJ2-2, with D possibly matching TRBD2 (6 bases). This CDR3 has 16 residues. V lost 2 bases and J lost 6, with 17 bases in between. The germline V gene encodes CDR1 SGHRS and CDR2 YFSETQ. The CDR3 is CASSLGGRAYSGELFF. Written as DNA, the CDR3 is TGCGCCAGCAGCTTAGGAGGGCGCGCATATTCCGGGGAGCTGTTTTTT.

For this clone: Other DNA sequences from this sample encode an identical CDR3 as well. The chain couples TRBV5-4 to TRBJ2-5; 7 bases fit TRBD1. The junction had 3 bases not matched to a gene; V was cut back by 2 bases and J by 5 bases. Germline V gene data show CDR1 as SGHNT and CDR2 as YYREEE (reference sequence). This CDR3 region has 13 residues. The CDR3 here is CASSLDREETQYF. The CDR3 DNA sequence: TGTGCCAGCAGCTTAGACAGGGAGGAGACCCAGTACTTC.

This chain connects TRBV29-1 to TRBJ1-1; a possible D gene is TRBD1 (5 bases). Germline CDR1 SQVTM, CDR2 ANQGSEA. V dropped 5 bases and J dropped 11 bases, with 15 bases sitting between them. The CDR3 is 11 amino acids. CDR3 nucleotide sequence: TGCAGCGTTCAGTCCGCGACAGCCGCTTTCTTT. Its protein product is CSVQSATAAFF.

This rearrangement joins TRBV28 to TRBJ2-3; tentative D call: TRBD2 (6 bases). The CDR3 sequence is 15 residues long. From germline, CDR1 is MDHEN and CDR2 SYDVKM. Trimming took 5 bases from V and 3 from J, leaving 15 bases between them. In DNA form, the CDR3 reads TGTGCCAGCAGTGGTAGACTAGTTGGGACAGATACGCAGTATTTT. The encoded protein is CASSGRLVGTDTQYF.

The rearrangement joins TRBV19 to TRBJ1-5, with 8 bases fitting TRBD1. The germline gives CDR1 LNHDA, CDR2 SQIVND (reference sequence). V was clipped by 4 bases and J by 5 bases; unmatched bases: 1. The CDR3 contains 13 residues. This chain's CDR3 is CASSTDRDQPQHF. CDR3 nucleotides: TGTGCCAGTAGTACGGACAGGGATCAGCCCCAGCATTTT.

The V and J genes are TRBV5-1 and TRBJ1-5; 10 bases are a match to TRBD1. The V segment lost 3 bases and the J segment 1 base; nucleotides outside the gene matches: 4. CDR1 is SGHRS, CDR2 YFSETQ, per germline. This CDR3 has 16 residues. CDR3 coding DNA: TGCGCCAGCAGCTGGGGGACAGGGGACAGCAATCAGCCCCAGCATTTT. It encodes CASSWGTGDSNQPQHF.

This clone was counted a single time. The chain has TRBV30 and TRBJ2-2; D is unclear. Deletions cut 7 bases from V and 7 bases from J, with 10 bases between. The germline V gene has CDR1 GTSNPN and CDR2 SVGIG (reference sequence). This CDR3 region has 11 residues. CDR3 protein: CASPGNGELFF. The CDR3 DNA follows: TGTGCCTCCCCGGGTAACGGGGAGCTGTTTTTT.

The chain couples TRBV7-9 to TRBJ1-2, with D possibly TRBD1 on 5 matching bases. Trimming pared 4 bases from V and 8 bases from J, leaving 14 bases between. The length of the CDR3 is 13 residues. Germline V gene lookup returns CDR1 SEHNR and CDR2 FQNEAQ (reference sequence). CDR3 region: CASSSADWDGYTF. CDR3 nucleotides: TGTGCCAGCAGCTCCGCCGACTGGGACGGCTACACCTTC. Full variable domain (remainder filled in from reference TRBV7-9 and TRBJ1-2): DTGVSQNPRHKITKRGQNVTFRCDPISEHNRLYWYRQTLGQGPEFLTYFQNEAQLEKSRLLSDRFSAERPKGSFSTLEIQRTEQGDSAMYLCASSSADWDGYTFGSGTRLTVV.

About this clone: Distinct nucleotide sequences in the sample also encode this CDR3. CDR3 sequence reads: CASSLGTGGYGYTF. Here the CDR3 DNA reads TGCGCCAGCAGCTTGGGGACAGGAGGCTATGGCTACACCTTC. The chain joins TRBV5-1 to TRBJ1-2, with 7 bases identical to TRBD1. Germline CDR1 SGHRS, CDR2 YFSETQ. V shed 0 bases and J 4 bases; nucleotides not matched to a gene: 3. The CDR3 runs to 14 residues. Looking up the rest from reference TRBV5-1 and TRBJ1-2 gives the full variable domain: KAGVTQTPRYLIKTRGQQVTLSCSPISGHRSVSWYQQTPGQGLQFLFEYFSETQRNKGNFPGRFSGRQFSNSRSEMNVSTLELGDSALYLCASSLGTGGYGYTFGSGTRLTVV.

This chain connects TRBV5-1 to TRBJ2-3, with 12 nucleotides matching TRBD2. CDR3 size: 14 residues. Trimming took 4 bases from V and 10 from J; bases not matched to a gene: 7. CDR1 SGHRS and CDR2 YFSETQ come from the germline V gene. This chain's CDR3 is CASSQQTSGSPQYF. CDR3 coding DNA: TGCGCCAGCAGCCAGCAGACTAGCGGGAGCCCGCAGTATTTT.